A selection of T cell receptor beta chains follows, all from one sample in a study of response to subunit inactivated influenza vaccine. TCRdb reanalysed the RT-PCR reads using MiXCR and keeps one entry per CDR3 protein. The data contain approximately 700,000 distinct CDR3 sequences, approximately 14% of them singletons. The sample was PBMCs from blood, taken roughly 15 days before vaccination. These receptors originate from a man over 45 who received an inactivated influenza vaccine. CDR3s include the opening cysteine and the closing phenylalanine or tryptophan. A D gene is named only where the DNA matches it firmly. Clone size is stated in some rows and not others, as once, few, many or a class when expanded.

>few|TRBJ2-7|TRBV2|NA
CASSGGRPYEQYF
TGTGCCAGCAGTGGCGGCCGCCCCTACGAGCAGTACTTC
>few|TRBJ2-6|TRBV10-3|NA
CAISELGGNSGANVLTF
TGTGCCATCAGTGAGTTGGGCGGGAACTCTGGGGCCAACGTCCTGACTTTC
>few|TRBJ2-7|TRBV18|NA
CASSPQLQVSSYEQYF
TGTGCCAGCTCACCCCAATTACAGGTTAGCTCCTACGAGCAGTACTTC
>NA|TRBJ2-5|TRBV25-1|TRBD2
CASSAQSTGLGETQYF
TGTGCCAGCAGTGCCCAGTCCACGGGACTAGGAGAGACCCAGTACTTC
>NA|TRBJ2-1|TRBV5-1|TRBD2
CASSFSGTSANEQFF
TGCGCCAGCAGCTTTTCAGGGACTAGTGCCAATGAGCAGTTCTTC
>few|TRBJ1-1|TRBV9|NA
CASSVEGGQWITEAFF
TGTGCCAGCAGCGTAGAGGGGGGACAATGGATCACTGAAGCTTTCTTT
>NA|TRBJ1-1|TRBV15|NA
CATSRDKLRNTEAFF
TGTGCCACCAGCAGAGATAAATTAAGGAACACTGAAGCTTTCTTT
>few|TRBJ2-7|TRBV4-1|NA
CASSQAGRGNEQYF
TGCGCCAGCAGCCAAGCGGGTAGAGGTAACGAGCAGTACTTC
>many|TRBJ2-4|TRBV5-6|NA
CASSLAVSKNIQYF
TGTGCCAGCAGCTTGGCCGTTTCCAAAAACATTCAGTACTTC
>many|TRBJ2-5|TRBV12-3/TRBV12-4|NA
CASTYGAQETQYF
TGTGCCAGCACCTACGGGGCACAAGAGACCCAGTACTTC
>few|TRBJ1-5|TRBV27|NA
CASSLMRGGNQPQHF
TGTGCCAGCAGTTTAATGAGGGGCGGCAATCAGCCCCAGCATTTT
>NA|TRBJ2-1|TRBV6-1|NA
CASSVLWGREQFF
TGTGCCAGCAGCGTACTATGGGGACGGGAGCAGTTCTTC
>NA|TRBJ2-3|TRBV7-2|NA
CASSLVNVGDTQYF
TGTGCCAGCAGCTTAGTTAACGTCGGGGATACGCAGTATTTT
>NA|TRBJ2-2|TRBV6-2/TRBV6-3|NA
CASSTSHTGELFF
TGTGCCAGCAGCACTAGTCACACCGGGGAGCTGTTTTTT
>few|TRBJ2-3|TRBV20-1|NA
CSARTKTSEEYF
TGCAGTGCTAGAACAAAGACTAGTGAGGAGTATTTT
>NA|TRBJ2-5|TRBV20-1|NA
CSGWRTQETQYF
TGCAGTGGATGGCGGACCCAAGAGACCCAGTACTTC
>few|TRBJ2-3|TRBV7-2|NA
CASSLSRTTDTQYF
TGTGCCAGCAGCTTATCGAGGACCACAGATACGCAGTATTTT
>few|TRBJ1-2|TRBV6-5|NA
CASSSSGDFYGYTF
TGTGCCAGCAGTTCCTCGGGCGATTTTTATGGCTACACCTTC
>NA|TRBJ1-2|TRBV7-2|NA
CASSLGFYGYTF
TGTGCCAGCAGCTTGGGGTTCTATGGCTACACCTTC
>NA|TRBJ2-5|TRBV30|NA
CAWSRGRETQYF
TGTGCCTGGAGCAGGGGCAGAGAGACCCAGTACTTC
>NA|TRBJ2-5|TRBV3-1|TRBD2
CASSQATPRGRETQYF
TGTGCCAGCAGCCAAGCAACCCCACGCGGGAGGGAGACCCAGTACTTC
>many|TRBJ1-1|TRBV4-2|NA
CASKRRAGTEAFF
TGTGCCAGCAAAAGGCGGGCGGGTACCGAAGCTTTCTTT
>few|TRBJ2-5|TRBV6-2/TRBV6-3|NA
CASSYYRTQETQYF
TGTGCCAGCAGTTATTATAGGACGCAAGAGACCCAGTACTTC
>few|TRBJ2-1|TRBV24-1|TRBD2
CATRASGGSWNEQFF
TGTGCCACCAGGGCTAGCGGGGGCTCCTGGAATGAGCAGTTCTTC
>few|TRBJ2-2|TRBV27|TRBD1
CASSKQGARTGELFF
TGTGCCAGCAGTAAACAGGGGGCTCGCACCGGGGAGCTGTTTTTT
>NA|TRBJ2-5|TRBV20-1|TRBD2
CSARFRRLAGVETQYF
TGCAGTGCTAGGTTCAGGAGGCTAGCGGGTGTAGAGACCCAGTACTTC
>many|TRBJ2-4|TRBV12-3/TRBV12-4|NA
CASRSTVAKNIQYF
TGTGCCAGCAGATCGACAGTGGCCAAAAACATTCAGTACTTC
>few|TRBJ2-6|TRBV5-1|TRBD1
CASSSTTGTLGGANVLTF
TGCGCCAGCAGCTCGACGACAGGGACCCTGGGCGGGGCCAACGTCCTGACTTTC
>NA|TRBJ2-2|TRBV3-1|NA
CASSQEAGAVGELFF
TGTGCCAGCAGCCAAGAGGCGGGGGCGGTCGGGGAGCTGTTTTTT
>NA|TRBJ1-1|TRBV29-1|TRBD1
CSVGPGQRNTEAFF
TGCAGCGTTGGCCCGGGACAGAGGAACACTGAAGCTTTCTTT
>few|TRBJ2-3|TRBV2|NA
CASSWDRNTQYF
TGTGCCAGCAGTTGGGACCGAAATACGCAGTATTTT
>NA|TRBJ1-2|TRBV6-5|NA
CASSYAGISPGYGYTF
TGTGCCAGCAGTTACGCGGGCATATCACCGGGCTATGGCTACACCTTC
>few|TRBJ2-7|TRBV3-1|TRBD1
CASSSFSGTGHEQYF
TGTGCCAGCAGCTCCTTTTCCGGGACAGGGCACGAGCAGTACTTC
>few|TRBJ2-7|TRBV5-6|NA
CASSANQVTYVEQYF
TGTGCCAGCAGCGCCAATCAGGTTACCTACGTGGAGCAGTACTTC
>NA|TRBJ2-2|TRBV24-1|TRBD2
CATSDPPGTSGINTGELFF
TGTGCCACCAGTGATCCTCCGGGGACTAGCGGGATAAACACCGGGGAGCTGTTTTTT
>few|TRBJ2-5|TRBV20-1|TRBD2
CSAATGGSALF
TGCAGTGCTGCGACCGGGGGGTCGGCCCTTTTC
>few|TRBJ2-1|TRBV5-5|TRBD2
CASSFPGSGGNEQFF
TGTGCCAGCAGCTTCCCGGGATCGGGGGGCAATGAGCAGTTCTTC
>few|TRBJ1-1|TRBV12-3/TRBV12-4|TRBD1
CATSDRLNTEAFF
TGTGCCACCTCGGACAGGTTGAACACTGAAGCTTTCTTT
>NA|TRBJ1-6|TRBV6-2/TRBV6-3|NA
CASSYLSTDNSPLHF
TGTGCCAGCAGTTACCTCTCTACGGATAATTCACCCCTCCACTTT
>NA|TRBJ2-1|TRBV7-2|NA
CASSSETPLDEQFF
TGTGCCAGCAGCTCAGAGACTCCGCTAGATGAGCAGTTCTTC
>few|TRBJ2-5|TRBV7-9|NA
CASSQFLETQYF
TGTGCCAGCAGCCAGTTTTTAGAGACCCAGTACTTC
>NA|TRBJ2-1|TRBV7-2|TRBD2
CASSPVGTSGSYNEQFF
TGTGCCAGCAGCCCGGTCGGAACTAGCGGTTCCTACAATGAGCAGTTCTTC
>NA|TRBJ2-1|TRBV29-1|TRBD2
CSVSRTSGSNEQFF
TGCAGCGTTTCGAGGACTAGCGGGAGCAATGAGCAGTTCTTC
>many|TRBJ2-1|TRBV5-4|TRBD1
CASSLVDRNNEQFF
TGTGCCAGCAGCTTGGTGGACAGGAACAATGAGCAGTTCTTC
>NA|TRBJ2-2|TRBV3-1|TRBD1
CASSQATGGTGELFF
TGTGCCAGCAGCCAGGCGACAGGGGGTACCGGGGAGCTGTTTTTT
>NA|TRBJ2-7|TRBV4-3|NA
CASSRGLLGTYEQYF
TGCGCCAGCAGCCGAGGACTCCTGGGAACCTACGAGCAGTACTTC
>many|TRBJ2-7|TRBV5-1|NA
CASSLAPGFHEQYF
TGCGCCAGCAGCTTGGCCCCGGGATTCCACGAGCAGTACTTC
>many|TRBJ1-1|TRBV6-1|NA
CASTPLGHMGTNTEAFF
TGTGCCAGTACCCCCCTAGGCCACATGGGGACGAACACTGAAGCTTTCTTT
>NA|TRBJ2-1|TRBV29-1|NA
CSVDTGANEQFF
TGCAGCGTTGATACGGGGGCCAATGAGCAGTTCTTC
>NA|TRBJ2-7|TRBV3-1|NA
CASSQAFPGEGRSYEQYF
TGTGCCAGCAGCCAAGCTTTCCCGGGTGAAGGGAGATCCTACGAGCAGTACTTC